The 18 T cell receptor beta chains given below trace back to one sample, sequenced in a study of CD8+ T cells in alopecia areata. Extraction of RNA preceded its reverse transcription into cDNA, which served as the sequencing template. Data came from immunoSEQ multiplex PCR; TCRdb stores just in-frame clones and leaves some out. The sample was found to contain around 110,000 clones, and every one recurs. Material for sequencing was lesional skin. Receptors were obtained from a C3H/HeJ mouse with alopecia areata. The MHC haplotype of this mouse line is H2-k.

Regarding this clone: Genes and germline are mouse. The read finishes 4 residues shy of the CDR3 end, and the germline J gene is used to complete it. J is TRBJ2-7 and V is TRBV31; the match to TRBD2 covers 10 bases. Germline V gene sequence: CDR1 GKSSPN, CDR2 SITVG. The trim removed 4 bases at V and 3 bases at J, leaving 0 bases unmatched. This CDR3 spans 12 amino acids. CDR3 region: CAWNWGGYEQYF. CDR3 bases read: TGTGCCTGGAACTGGGGGGGCTAT.

This clone was recorded many times. Mouse germline and gene names are used. Read data end 4 residues before the CDR3 end; the end is taken from the germline J gene. V is TRBV13-3 and J is TRBJ1-1; no reliable D call. With 4 bases removed from V and 0 bases from J, the gap between germline ends came to 4 bases. The CDR3 has 12 amino acids. Germline-derived CDR1 and CDR2 are NNHDY and SYVADS. The CDR3 sequence: CASSLANTEVFF. The sequenced part of the CDR3 DNA is TGTGCCAGCAGTCTGGCAAACACA.

This clone showed up just a few times. Gene labels here are mouse ones. The read comes to an end 4 residues before the CDR3 does, leaving the germline J gene to fill in the end. The rearrangement joins TRBV2 to TRBJ1-2, with TRBD1 as a possible D gene (6 bases). The CDR3 sequence is 13 residues long. V dropped 4 bases and J dropped 1 base, with 7 bases sitting between them. Germline V gives CDR1 LGHNA, CDR2 YSYQKL. The CDR3: CASSPDRNSDYTF. The part of the CDR3 DNA that was read is TGTGCCAGCAGCCCGGACAGAAACTCC.

The sample holds a few counts of this clone. The germline and genes are mouse ones. The DNA ends 4 residues before the CDR3 does, and the rest of the CDR3 is filled in from the germline J gene. This chain joins TRBV16 and TRBJ2-4, with 12 bases matching TRBD2. Germline loops: CDR1 SGHSA, CDR2 FRNQAP. The CDR3 has 17 residues. The junction had 5 bases not matched to a gene; V was cut back by 1 base and J by 3 bases. CDR3 sequence: CASSLGTGTGGQNTLYF. Partial CDR3 DNA: TGTGCAAGCAGCTTAGGTACCGGGACTGGGGGGCAAAAC.

This clone was recorded a few times. Gene and germline names: mouse. The observed sequence ends 4 residues before the CDR3 terminus, with the missing tail filled in from the germline J gene. J is TRBJ2-7 and V is TRBV29; D gene uncertain. With 4 bases removed from V and 0 bases from J, the gap between germline ends came to 7 bases. In germline, CDR1 is MSHET, CDR2 SYDVDS. CDR3 length equals 13 residues. The CDR3 sequence: CASSSLSSYEQYF. The DNA read from the CDR3 is TGTGCTAGCAGTTCCCTCAGCTCCTAT. Using reference TRBV29 and TRBJ2-7 for the parts outside the CDR3, the full variable domain is DMKVTQMPRYLIKRMGENVLLECGQDMSHETMYWYRQDPGLGLQLIYISYDVDSNSEGDIPKGYRVSRKKREHFSLILDSAKTNQTSVYFCASSSLSSYEQYFGPGTRLTVL.

The table lists this clone with a few counts. The gene names given are mouse names. The CDR3 end lies 4 residues beyond the end of the read and is filled in from the germline J gene. J is TRBJ2-7 and V is TRBV13-2, with a possible D match to TRBD1 (6 bases). Germline V gives CDR1 NNHNN, CDR2 SYGAGS (reference sequence). CDR3 length equals 14 residues. Between the trimmed V and J ends, which lost 3 bases and 3 bases, there was a span of 13 bases. The sequenced part of the CDR3 DNA is TGTGCCAGCGGTGTAAGGGACACCTTCTAT. This codes for CASGVRDTFY. The whole CDR3 reads CASGVRDTFYEQYF.

This clone was seen a handful of times. Gene names and germline refer to mouse. The read ends 4 residues shy of where the CDR3 ends; the end is completed using the germline J gene. The chain joins TRBV13-3 to TRBJ2-5; 10 bases fit TRBD2. Germline CDR1 reads NNHDY; CDR2 reads SYVADS. This CDR3 has 16 amino acids. The CDR3 region is CASSDALGGRGDTQYF. The CDR3 bases that were read are TGTGCCAGCAGTGATGCTCTGGGGGGGCGCGGAGAC.

To note about this clone: Mouse germline and gene names are used. Sequencing ends 4 residues short of the CDR3 end; the germline J gene provides the rest. The rearrangement joins TRBV13-3 to TRBJ2-7; 9 positions agree with TRBD1. With V trimmed by 2 bases and J by 0 bases, 9 bases remained unmatched. Germline CDR1 is NNHDY and CDR2 is SYVADS. The CDR3 is made up of 17 amino acids. The chain's CDR3 is CASSEPPGQGSSYEQYF. The sequenced CDR3 bases are TGTGCCAGCAGTGAACCCCCAGGACAGGGGAGCTCCTAT.

A few counts support this clone. Any gene name here is a mouse gene name. The CDR3 end is not reached by the read, which stops 4 residues before it; the germline J gene fills it in. The rearrangement links TRBV13-1 to TRBJ2-1, with TRBD2 matching 8 bases. J was trimmed by 4 bases and V by 0 bases; bases with no gene match: 6. Germline-derived CDR1 and CDR2 are NSHNY and SYGAGN. The CDR3 is 16 amino acids. The DNA read from the CDR3 is TGTGCCAGCAGTGATGTGGGGGGGGCGCTTTATGCT. This encodes CASSDVGGALYA. The complete CDR3 protein is CASSDVGGALYAEQFF.

This clone was counted between two and nine times. Gene labels here are mouse ones. The missing CDR3 end, 4 residues past where the read stops, is filled in from the germline J gene. The chain is built from TRBV13-1 and TRBJ1-2; a weak D match, TRBD1 (6 bases). V was pared by 9 bases and J by 2 bases, with 14 bases between. The CDR3 loop spans 13 amino acids. The V gene's germline CDR1 is NSHNY and CDR2 SYGAGN. CDR3 DNA, as far as it was read: TGTGCCACCTCCGGGACAAAGAACTCC. It specifies CATSGTKNS. The full CDR3 reads CATSGTKNSDYTF.

Note on this clone: Germline and genes here are mouse. The read ends 4 residues shy of where the CDR3 ends; the end is completed using the germline J gene. The rearrangement uses TRBV13-3 and TRBJ2-1; possibly TRBD1 for D (5 bases). Trimming removed 0 bases from V and 4 bases from J, with 8 bases in between. The CDR3 contains 14 residues. Germline V gene sequence: CDR1 NNHDY, CDR2 SYVADS. The sequenced CDR3 bases are TGTGCCAGCAGTGATGAGGGGATGTATGCT. It encodes CASSDEGMYA. The full-length CDR3 reads as CASSDEGMYAEQFF.

This clone occurred a few times. Gene names follow the mouse nomenclature. The CDR3 here is CASSIEHGTENTLYF. CDR3 DNA (partial): TGTGCCAGCAGTATAGAGCACGGGACAGAAAAC. The chain couples TRBV19 to TRBJ2-4; 7 bases are a match to TRBD1. The CDR3 end is not reached by the read, which stops 4 residues before it; the germline J gene fills it in. Germline loops: CDR1 FNHDT, CDR2 SITEND (reference sequence). The CDR3 contains 15 residues.

This clone was recorded a few times. The genes are named according to mouse. The read terminates 4 residues before the CDR3 end, so the remaining end is supplied by the germline J gene. This sequence joins TRBV31 and TRBJ2-1; the D gene is possibly TRBD2 (6 bases). V was cut by 2 bases and J by 0 bases, with 11 bases left in between. CDR1 is GKSSPN and CDR2 is SITVG in the germline V gene. CDR3 length: 15 residues. Partial CDR3 DNA: TGTGCCTGGAGTATCACTGGGAATAACTATGCT. This sequence encodes CAWSITGNNYA. The whole CDR3 protein is CAWSITGNNYAEQFF.

Remarks on this clone: TCRdb's protein and the translated DNA diverge at residue 12; the protein reported here is the translation of the DNA. Mouse gene names apply. The read terminates 3 residues ahead of where the CDR3 ends, so the germline J gene completes it. The chain combines TRBV19 with TRBJ1-6; 8 positions match TRBD1. TRBJ1-6 is an ORF, with its function uncertain. CDR1 and CDR2 (germline): FNHDT, SITEND (reference sequence). Trimming at V came to 6 bases and at J to 3 bases, leaving 5 bases not matched to a gene. The CDR3 has 15 amino acids. CDR3 sequence: CASTPGQDYNSPLYF. CDR3 DNA, as far as it was read: TGTGCCAGCACACCGGGACAGGACTATAATTCGCCC.

With regard to this clone: Each gene name is a mouse one. The read falls 4 residues short of the CDR3 end, and the missing part is taken from the germline J gene. The chain recombines TRBV19 with TRBJ2-5, with 9 bases identical to TRBD1. Germline V gene sequence: CDR1 FNHDT, CDR2 SITEND (reference sequence). After removal of 4 bases from V and 0 bases from J, the junction contained 3 bases not matched to a gene. There are 15 residues in the CDR3. CDR3 bases read: TGTGCCAGCAGTCGACAGGGGGAAAACCAAGAC. Translation gives CASSRQGENQD. The complete CDR3 protein is CASSRQGENQDTQYF.

A word on this clone: Mouse germline and gene names are used. Sequencing ends 4 residues short of the CDR3 end; the germline J gene provides the rest. This chain joins TRBV16 and TRBJ2-7; TRBD2 agrees at 9 bases. CDR1 and CDR2 from the germline V gene are SGHSA and FRNQAP. The CDR3 runs 15 residues. CDR3 bases read: TGTGCAAGCAGCTTAGCACTGGGGGGTCCTTAT. Encoded protein: CASSLALGGPY. The whole CDR3 sequence reads CASSLALGGPYEQYF.

This clone was found many times. Any gene name here is a mouse gene name. The CDR3 extends 4 residues past the end of the read, so its final part is completed from the germline J gene. The rearrangement uses TRBV31 and TRBJ2-7, with TRBD2 identical over 11 bases. The length of the CDR3 is 13 residues. Germline V CDR1 and CDR2: GKSSPN, SITVG. The chain's CDR3 is CAWSRDWGYEQYF. The sequenced CDR3 bases are TGTGCCTGGAGTCGGGACTGGGGGTAT.

This clone was found a few times. These gene names are mouse names. Coverage ceases 4 residues before the CDR3 finishes, and the germline J gene fills in the end. The chain joins TRBV13-3 to TRBJ2-4, with 10 bases lining up with TRBD2. The CDR3 totals 16 residues. J lost 2 bases, V lost 1 base, and 4 bases had no gene match. Looked up from germline, CDR1 is NNHDY and CDR2 is SYVADS. Partial CDR3 DNA: TGTGCCAGCAGTGATCGACTGGGGGGAAATCAAAAC. Residues: CASSDRLGGNQN. The entire CDR3 protein reads CASSDRLGGNQNTLYF.